One sample yielded the 21 T cell receptor beta chains listed below, sequenced in a study of CD8 T cells in ankylosing spondylitis. Study-wide results and caveats: Characteristic, it appeared, of ankylosing spondylitis blood was a TCR beta motif of eight highly homologous variants.

Each CDR3 protein is one row after TCRdb ran MiXCR on the 5' RACE reads. The sample lists about 220,000 distinct CDR3 sequences, about a sixth occurring once. These receptors are not linked to any known antigen. The sequenced sample consisted of blood, either unsorted or a sorted T cell fraction (not recorded which). These receptors were taken from a male donor with ankylosing spondylitis.

The chain joins TRBV24-1 to TRBJ2-1; D is tentatively TRBD1 or TRBD2 (6 bases each). Trimming removed 7 bases at V and 1 base at J, with 22 bases between. Per germline, CDR1 KGHDR and CDR2 SFDVKD. CDR3 length: 18 amino acids. CDR3 amino acids: CATSPGHGGALSYNEQFF. CDR3 DNA: TGTGCCACCAGCCCCGGTCACGGGGGCGCTTTATCCTACAATGAGCAGTTCTTC.

The chain has TRBV14 and TRBJ2-7; weak D call: TRBD1 (5 bases). This CDR3 has 16 residues. Germline lookup yields CDR1 SGHDN and CDR2 FVKESK. Trimming took 4 bases from V and 2 from J, leaving 18 bases between them. This CDR3 reads CASSLKGRLTTYEQYF. The CDR3 nucleotides read TGTGCCAGCAGCCTCAAGGGGCGTCTCACTACCTACGAGCAGTACTTC. Combining the CDR3 with reference TRBV14 and TRBJ2-7 gives the whole variable domain EAGVTQFPSHSVIEKGQTVTLRCDPISGHDNLYWYRRVMGKEIKFLLHFVKESKQDESGMPNNRFLAERTGGTYSTLKVQPAELEDSGVYFCASSLKGRLTTYEQYFGPGTRLTVT.

This clonotype was recorded a few times. The rearrangement uses TRBV12-3 or TRBV12-4 and TRBJ2-5, with 7 bases that match TRBD1. Losses at the gene ends were 5 bases for V and 5 bases for J; bases not matched to a gene: 11. The CDR3 length is 15 residues. The CDR3, as DNA: TGTGCCAGCAGTACATTCGACAGGGTGAGGGAGACCCAGTACTTC. This encodes CASSTFDRVRETQYF.

V and J are TRBV4-1 and TRBJ2-4; D unclear. Germline CDR1 MGHRA, CDR2 YSYEKL. V was trimmed by 1 base and J by 3 bases, leaving 7 bases between them. The CDR3 is 14 residues long. CDR3 bases: TGCGCCAGCAGCCAAGGCACGGACAAAAACATTCAGTACTTC. It encodes CASSQGTDKNIQYF.

V is TRBV7-9 and J is TRBJ2-7; 10 bases are a match to TRBD2. J gave up 4 bases and V 7 bases, and 4 bases lay outside the gene matches. Germline CDR1 and CDR2: SEHNR and FQNEAQ (reference sequence). The CDR3 runs 13 residues. DNA for the CDR3: TGTGCCAGCATTAGACTAGCGGGTTACGAGCAGTACTTC. Residues: CASIRLAGYEQYF.

This clonotype was seen at least ten times. The rearrangement joins TRBV29-1 to TRBJ2-1, with a possible D match to TRBD2 (5 bases). The CDR3 loop spans 16 amino acids. Germline lookup yields CDR1 SQVTM and CDR2 ANQGSEA. Trimming took off 3 bases at V and 4 bases at J, with 19 bases between the two ends. The CDR3 DNA sequence: TGCAGCGTTGACCTAACCGACTACCCTAAGTACAATGAGCAGTTCTTC. It encodes CSVDLTDYPKYNEQFF.

This clonotype was observed a handful of times. The V call is TRBV7-9, the J call TRBJ2-5; D is perhaps TRBD2 (5 bases). Germline CDR1 reads SEHNR; CDR2 reads FQNEAQ (reference sequence). The CDR3 spans 17 residues. The V gene lost 1 base and the J gene lost 1 base, with 16 bases spanning the gap. This CDR3 reads CASSLGHPGFIQETQYF. CDR3 nucleotides: TGTGCCAGCAGCTTAGGTCATCCGGGGTTTATCCAAGAGACCCAGTACTTC.

V and J are TRBV7-9 and TRBJ1-1; 12 nucleotides agree with TRBD1. This CDR3 has 14 amino acids. Germline CDR1 and CDR2: SEHNR and FQNEAQ (reference sequence). Germline trimming cut 5 bases from V and 7 bases from J; bases unmatched to any gene: 5. In DNA, the CDR3 is TGTGCCAGCAGCGCCGGGACAGGGGGCCTTGAAGCTTTCTTT. Translating it yields CASSAGTGGLEAFF.

V and J are TRBV5-1 and TRBJ1-1; 10 bases are shared with TRBD1. V was clipped by 5 bases and J by 1 base; unmatched bases: 8. Germline V lookup: CDR1 SGHRS, CDR2 YFSETQ. This CDR3 has 16 residues. In DNA form, the CDR3 reads TGCGCCAGCAGTTTTCCGGGACAGGGGTCGAACACTGAAGCTTTCTTT. Protein sequence: CASSFPGQGSNTEAFF.

This clonotype was observed a few times. The chain carries TRBV25-1 and TRBJ2-7; D may correspond to TRBD1 or TRBD2 (5 bases each). This CDR3 has 13 amino acids. Germline V lookup: CDR1 MGHDK, CDR2 SYGVNS. Trimming removed 8 bases at V and 2 bases at J, with 13 bases between. This chain's CDR3 is CASGALGAYEQYF. CDR3 DNA sequence: TGTGCCAGCGGGGCCCTCGGGGCCTACGAGCAGTACTTC.

This clonotype showed up many times. This chain joins TRBV6-4 and TRBJ2-1; possible D gene TRBD1, 6 bases. There are 15 residues in the CDR3. Germline-derived CDR1 and CDR2 are MRHNA and SNTAGT. The V end was cut by 0 bases, the J end by 8 bases, with 14 bases between. This chain's CDR3 is CASSDSGGIGDEQFF. As DNA, the CDR3 is TGTGCCAGCAGTGACTCTGGGGGCATTGGAGATGAGCAGTTCTTC.

This clonotype was detected a few times. The chain employs TRBV11-2 and TRBJ2-7, with 10 nucleotides matching TRBD1. Germline V gives CDR1 SGHAT, CDR2 FQNNGV. V trimming: 0 bases; J trimming: 5 bases; junction bases outside the gene matches: 7. The CDR3 loop spans 16 amino acids. CDR3 region: CASSLEPGQGSHEQYF. In nucleotides, the CDR3 is TGTGCCAGCAGCTTAGAACCGGGACAGGGGAGCCACGAGCAGTACTTC.

The chain uses TRBV20-1 and TRBJ2-7; possible D gene TRBD2, 6 bases. There are 12 residues in the CDR3. V lost 6 bases and J lost 2, with 11 bases in between. From germline, CDR1 is DFQATT and CDR2 SNEGSKA (reference sequence). The CDR3 nucleotides read TGCAGTGCCTGGGACTCCACCTACGAGCAGTACTTC. It is translated as CSAWDSTYEQYF.

The rearrangement links TRBV20-1 to TRBJ1-5; no definite D call. The CDR3 length is 14 residues. Germline CDR1 reads DFQATT; CDR2 reads SNEGSKA (reference sequence). The V end was cut by 6 bases, the J end by 8 bases, with 20 bases between. The DNA of the CDR3 is TGCAGTGCCAGGAGGAATGGAGATATTGAGCCCCAGCATTTT. Translated, it gives CSARRNGDIEPQHF.

This clonotype was seen a few times. The chain is built from TRBV6-1 and TRBJ2-3; TRBD2 agrees at 7 bases. CDR1 and CDR2 (germline): MNHNS, SASEGT. This CDR3 has 16 amino acids. Trimming removed 8 bases from V and 2 bases from J; junction bases left unmatched: 13. CDR3 residues: CASGWEAGEITDTQYF. DNA of the CDR3: TGTGCCAGCGGATGGGAGGCGGGGGAGATCACAGATACGCAGTATTTT.

This clonotype was seen a handful of times. The rearrangement links TRBV3-1 to TRBJ2-7, with 11 bases matching TRBD1. The length of the CDR3 is 16 residues. Losses at the gene ends were 6 bases for V and 4 bases for J; bases not matched to a gene: 11. Germline V CDR1 and CDR2: LGHDT, YNNKEL (reference sequence). CDR3 DNA: TGTGCCAGCAGTTTTAGGTGGGACAGGGGGGTTTACGAGCAGTACTTC. Translated, it gives CASSFRWDRGVYEQYF.

The chain joins TRBV9 to TRBJ2-1; D may match TRBD1 or TRBD2 (6 bases each). The CDR3 has 16 amino acids. Germline CDR1 reads SGDLS; CDR2 reads YYNGEE. The V end lost 4 bases, the J end lost 7 bases, and 21 bases lay between the germline ends. The CDR3 loop reads CASSPRVMGGANEQFF. CDR3 DNA: TGTGCCAGCAGCCCCCGTGTCATGGGGGGCGCGAATGAGCAGTTCTTC.

This clonotype has only a few counts. The J gene is TRBJ2-5, the V gene TRBV4-1; 7 bases match TRBD1. The CDR3 runs to 15 residues. V shed 1 base, J shed 5 bases, and the junction held 7 bases outside the gene matches. Germline values: CDR1 MGHRA, CDR2 YSYEKL. The CDR3 is CASSQVPGGMETQYF. The CDR3 DNA sequence: TGCGCCAGCAGCCAAGTGCCAGGGGGAATGGAGACCCAGTACTTC.

The chain links TRBV24-1 to TRBJ2-7, with unresolved D. V was shortened by 1 base and J by 3 bases, with 21 bases between the two germline ends. This CDR3 spans 18 amino acids. Per germline, CDR1 KGHDR and CDR2 SFDVKD. In DNA, the CDR3 is TGTGCCACCAGTGATTTTGTGGACCGAAGGATCGGTAGCTACGAGCAGTACTTC. It encodes CATSDFVDRRIGSYEQYF.

The chain carries TRBV7-9 and TRBJ1-1, with 7 positions matching TRBD1. V trimming: 3 bases; J trimming: 4 bases; junction bases outside the gene matches: 5. The germline V gene encodes CDR1 SEHNR and CDR2 FQNEAQ (reference sequence). The CDR3 covers 14 residues. CDR3 nucleotides: TGTGCCAGCAGCTTCCCACAGGGGAGCACTGAAGCTTTCTTT. The encoded protein is CASSFPQGSTEAFF.

This clonotype was picked up a small number of times. This chain connects TRBV5-6 to TRBJ2-1; no clear D. Looked up from germline, CDR1 is SGHDT and CDR2 is YYEEEE. The CDR3 is made up of 13 amino acids. V was clipped by 4 bases and J by 8 bases, with 13 bases between them. The CDR3 DNA reads TGTGCCAGCAGCCCCATAATGGGCGATGAGCAGTTCTTC. Translated: CASSPIMGDEQFF.